This is a list of T cell receptor beta chains from one sample in a study of CD8 T cells in Susac syndrome. Each CDR3 protein is one row after TCRdb ran MiXCR on the immunoSEQ multiplex PCR reads. Among some 180,000 distinct CDR3 sequences listed, just under 95% were seen once. Sequencing was done on a sample of CD4+ T cells from PBMCs. The origin of the receptors is a human donor in good health. Each CDR3 is given with its conserved first and last residue. D genes are given only for firm matches. Some rows mark clone size as missing; the rest say once, few, many or name a class of expanded clone.

cdr3_nt: TGTGCCAGCAGCTTAGCGCAACTAGCGGGAGGGGTAGATACGCAGTATTTT
cdr3_aa: CASSLAQLAGGVDTQYF
d_call: TRBD2
v_call: TRBV7-2
clone_size: -
j_call: TRBJ2-3

cdr3_nt: TGCAGCGTCCACCTTAGGGGGAGCCAGTACTTC
cdr3_aa: CSVHLRGSQYF
d_call: -
v_call: TRBV29-1
clone_size: -
j_call: TRBJ2-7

cdr3_nt: TGCAGTGCACCTAGGGATACGCAGTATTTT
cdr3_aa: CSAPRDTQYF
d_call: -
v_call: TRBV20-1
clone_size: -
j_call: TRBJ2-3

cdr3_nt: TGTGCCAGCAGCCAAGGAAGAAACGAGCAGTACTTC
cdr3_aa: CASSQGRNEQYF
d_call: -
v_call: TRBV4-2
clone_size: -
j_call: TRBJ2-7

cdr3_nt: TGTGCCAGCTCGGGCAGCCCCTACGAGCAGTACTTC
cdr3_aa: CASSGSPYEQYF
d_call: -
v_call: TRBV18
clone_size: once
j_call: TRBJ2-7

cdr3_nt: TGTGCCAGCAGCTTCGGACTAGCGGGAGTATATGAGCAGTTCTTC
cdr3_aa: CASSFGLAGVYEQFF
d_call: TRBD2
v_call: TRBV11-1
clone_size: -
j_call: TRBJ2-1

cdr3_nt: TGCAGTGCCCTTAGCGGGAGGACTACAGATACGCAGTATTTT
cdr3_aa: CSALSGRTTDTQYF
d_call: TRBD2
v_call: TRBV20-1
clone_size: -
j_call: TRBJ2-3

cdr3_nt: TGTGCCAGCAGCCAGGCGGGCCCGGGAACAGATACGCAGTATTTT
cdr3_aa: CASSQAGPGTDTQYF
d_call: -
v_call: TRBV3-1
clone_size: -
j_call: TRBJ2-3

cdr3_nt: TGTGCCACCAGTACAAGCAATCAGCCCCAGCATTTT
cdr3_aa: CATSTSNQPQHF
d_call: -
v_call: TRBV24-1
clone_size: -
j_call: TRBJ1-5

cdr3_nt: TGTGCCTGGAGTGTACTAGCGGGAGGCCTCGGGGCCCAGTACTTC
cdr3_aa: CAWSVLAGGLGAQYF
d_call: TRBD2
v_call: TRBV30
clone_size: once
j_call: TRBJ2-5

cdr3_nt: TGTGCCTGGAGTGCGGGAGTGACTGTCGGGGAGCTGTTTTTT
cdr3_aa: CAWSAGVTVGELFF
d_call: -
v_call: TRBV30
clone_size: -
j_call: TRBJ2-2

cdr3_nt: TGCAGCGTTAGGAACACTGAAGCTTTCTTT
cdr3_aa: CSVRNTEAFF
d_call: -
v_call: TRBV29-1
clone_size: few
j_call: TRBJ1-1

cdr3_nt: TGCAGCGTTGCTCGGGGGCGCACAGATACGCAGTATTTT
cdr3_aa: CSVARGRTDTQYF
d_call: -
v_call: TRBV29-1
clone_size: -
j_call: TRBJ2-3

cdr3_nt: TGTGCCAGCAGCCAACCCGGACTAGCGGGGGGATTGGAGCAGTACTTC
cdr3_aa: CASSQPGLAGGLEQYF
d_call: TRBD2
v_call: TRBV3-1
clone_size: once
j_call: TRBJ2-7

cdr3_nt: TGTGCCTGGAGTGTACGGGGGGATCAGCCCCAGCATTTT
cdr3_aa: CAWSVRGDQPQHF
d_call: -
v_call: TRBV30
clone_size: -
j_call: TRBJ1-5

cdr3_nt: TGTGCCAGCAGCCTCCCTACCGGGGAGCTGTTTTTT
cdr3_aa: CASSLPTGELFF
d_call: -
v_call: TRBV6-6
clone_size: -
j_call: TRBJ2-2

cdr3_nt: TGCAGCGTTTACTCCCCGGAAAGGGGTGAGCAGTTCTTC
cdr3_aa: CSVYSPERGEQFF
d_call: -
v_call: TRBV29-1
clone_size: -
j_call: TRBJ2-1

cdr3_nt: TGCAGTGACAAGCGGTTGGGGGATACGCAGTATTTT
cdr3_aa: CSDKRLGDTQYF
d_call: -
v_call: TRBV20-1
clone_size: -
j_call: TRBJ2-3

cdr3_nt: TGTGCCACCAGCAGAGATCCACTAGCGGGAGTCGGGACCCAGTACTTC
cdr3_aa: CATSRDPLAGVGTQYF
d_call: TRBD2
v_call: TRBV15
clone_size: -
j_call: TRBJ2-5

cdr3_nt: TGTGCCAGCAGTCGTTATCCAACAGGTGGAATCCAGCCCCAGCATTTT
cdr3_aa: CASSRYPTGGIQPQHF
d_call: -
v_call: TRBV2
clone_size: -
j_call: TRBJ1-5

cdr3_nt: TGTGCCTGGAGCGACCTACAGGGGCCGAGTCAGCCCCAGCATTTT
cdr3_aa: CAWSDLQGPSQPQHF
d_call: TRBD1
v_call: TRBV30
clone_size: -
j_call: TRBJ1-5

cdr3_nt: TGTGCCAGCAGCCAAGTGGCCAGCATAGGAGGCCCTGAGACCCAGTACTTC
cdr3_aa: CASSQVASIGGPETQYF
d_call: -
v_call: TRBV4-2
clone_size: -
j_call: TRBJ2-5

cdr3_nt: TGCAGTGCCTACATGACTAGCGGACGATACGAGCAGTACTTC
cdr3_aa: CSAYMTSGRYEQYF
d_call: TRBD2
v_call: TRBV20-1
clone_size: -
j_call: TRBJ2-7

cdr3_nt: TGCAGTGCTAGACGGACGGATTATAGCAATCAGCCCCAGCATTTT
cdr3_aa: CSARRTDYSNQPQHF
d_call: -
v_call: TRBV20-1
clone_size: once
j_call: TRBJ1-5

cdr3_nt: TGCAGTGTCCGCCCCTCCAGGAACACTGAAGCTTTCTTT
cdr3_aa: CSVRPSRNTEAFF
d_call: -
v_call: TRBV20-1
clone_size: -
j_call: TRBJ1-1

cdr3_nt: TGCAGCGTCGGGACTAGCGGAACTTACAATGAGCAGTTCTTC
cdr3_aa: CSVGTSGTYNEQFF
d_call: TRBD2
v_call: TRBV29-1
clone_size: -
j_call: TRBJ2-1

cdr3_nt: TGCAGTGCTAGAATACCGGGGACTAGCGGCTACGAGCAGTACTTC
cdr3_aa: CSARIPGTSGYEQYF
d_call: TRBD2
v_call: TRBV20-1
clone_size: -
j_call: TRBJ2-7

cdr3_nt: TGCAGCGTTGCAAACGAGCGTCGTCCCGAGCAGTACTTC
cdr3_aa: CSVANERRPEQYF
d_call: -
v_call: TRBV29-1
clone_size: -
j_call: TRBJ2-7

cdr3_nt: TGCAGTGCTAGAGTAGGGCGGTCTAATGAAAAACTGTTTTTT
cdr3_aa: CSARVGRSNEKLFF
d_call: -
v_call: TRBV20-1
clone_size: -
j_call: TRBJ1-4